The 18 T cell receptor beta chains below all came from one sample that was sequenced in a study of blood T cell repertoires in COVID-19 (dated by TCRdb to the early 2020s). Libraries came from the immunoSEQ multiplex PCR assay. TCRdb obtained this table from immuneACCESS and retained in-frame rearrangements with V and J assigned. These tables miss some clones; where compared with another copy, unresolved V genes account for less than half of the shortfall, and the remainder is unexplained. The sample has some 300,000 clones on record, about nine tenths of them singletons. Roughly 6% of the sample is in the top ten clones. The sequencing input was peripheral blood. These receptors were collected from a woman aged 45 to 65 with COVID-19, enrolled during active disease.

This chain joins TRBV5-4 and TRBJ1-1, with D possibly being TRBD1 (5 bases). This CDR3 comprises 14 residues. V was shortened by 3 bases and J by 1 base, with 10 bases between the two germline ends. The germline V gene has CDR1 SGHNT and CDR2 YYREEE (reference sequence). The CDR3 protein is CASSWFGGNTEAFF. The CDR3 region has the DNA TGTGCCAGCAGCTGGTTCGGGGGGAACACTGAAGCTTTCTTT. Combining the CDR3 with reference TRBV5-4 and TRBJ1-1 gives the whole variable domain ETGVTQSPTHLIKTRGQQVTLRCSSQSGHNTVSWYQQALGQGPQFIFQYYREEENGRGNFPPRFSGLQFPNYSSELNVNALELDDSALYLCASSWFGGNTEAFFGQGTRLTVV.

The chain links TRBV7-9 to TRBJ1-1; 10 bases agree with TRBD1. Germline values: CDR1 SEHNR, CDR2 FQNEAQ (reference sequence). The CDR3 consists of 17 residues. V was pared by 4 bases and J by 5 bases, with 13 bases of the junction left unmatched. The CDR3 DNA reads TGTGCCAGCAGCTCCATTCTGACAGGGGGCGCTGGGACTGAAGCTTTCTTT. It specifies CASSSILTGGAGTEAFF.

The V call is TRBV11-3, the J call TRBJ1-6; D is unclear. Deletions cut 7 bases from V and 10 bases from J, with 14 bases between. The CDR3 sequence is 13 residues long. Germline CDR1 is SGHNT and CDR2 is YENEEA. Here the CDR3 DNA reads TGTGCCAGCACAGGAACCCCGGGATCACCCCTCCACTTT. Translating it yields CASTGTPGSPLHF.

This chain connects TRBV19 to TRBJ1-5, with D possibly matching TRBD1 (6 bases). This CDR3 has 16 amino acids. Germline assignment: CDR1 LNHDA and CDR2 SQIVND (reference sequence). V dropped 5 bases and J dropped 6 bases, with 20 bases sitting between them. The CDR3 sequence is CASSSRTDELVQPQHF. DNA of the CDR3: TGTGCCAGTAGTTCGCGGACAGATGAACTCGTTCAGCCCCAGCATTTT.

This clone was detected only once. The chain is built from TRBV12-5 and TRBJ2-1; D is perhaps TRBD2 (6 bases). CDR3 length: 19 amino acids. The germline CDR1 and CDR2 sequences are LGHNT and FRNRAP. The germline V and J ends were trimmed by 2 bases and 7 bases, with 27 bases remaining between them. In nucleotides, the CDR3 is TGTGCTAGTGGTTTGCCTTTGCTCTCGGCGGGGTTGAGTGGGAATGAGCAGTTCTTC. Its protein product is CASGLPLLSAGLSGNEQFF.

V gene TRBV5-4 combines with J gene TRBJ1-2; TRBD1 might be the D (5 bases). Germline-derived CDR1 and CDR2 are SGHNT and YYREEE (reference sequence). The CDR3 is 14 residues long. Deletions cut 0 bases from V and 3 bases from J, with 9 bases between. CDR3 protein: CASSLELRDYGYTF. As DNA, the CDR3 is TGTGCCAGCAGCTTGGAGCTCAGGGACTATGGCTACACCTTC.

The rearrangement joins TRBV10-1 to TRBJ2-1; 11 nucleotides align to TRBD2. The CDR3 has 16 residues. Germline CDR1 is WNHNN and CDR2 is SYGVQD (reference sequence). Trimming removed 1 base from V and 7 bases from J; junction bases left unmatched: 6. The CDR3 nucleotides read TGCGCCAGCAGTGAGTTAATAGCGGGAGGGAAGAATGAGCAGTTCTTC. It encodes CASSELIAGGKNEQFF.

The chain has TRBV19 and TRBJ2-6; possibly TRBD2 for D (5 bases). Germline loops: CDR1 LNHDA, CDR2 SQIVND (reference sequence). With 4 bases removed from V and 6 bases from J, the gap between germline ends came to 7 bases. The CDR3 contains 13 residues. DNA of the CDR3: TGTGCCAGTAGTAACGGGAAGGCCAACGTCCTGACTTTC. This translates into CASSNGKANVLTF.

The chain couples TRBV27 to TRBJ1-5; 7 bases map to TRBD1. CDR1 and CDR2 (germline): MNHEY, SMNVEV (reference sequence). The CDR3 consists of 13 residues. V trimming: 6 bases; J trimming: 15 bases; junction bases outside the gene matches: 14. The CDR3 DNA reads TGTGCCAGCAGCGGAAACCTGGGACAGTCTCCGCATTTT. Translating gives CASSGNLGQSPHF.

The chain couples TRBV30 to TRBJ2-1, with D possibly matching TRBD2 (6 bases). V lost 2 bases and J lost 9, with 8 bases in between. Germline V CDR1 and CDR2: GTSNPN, SVGIG (reference sequence). This CDR3 contains 11 residues. The CDR3 region is CAWSTSLEQFF. The CDR3 DNA sequence: TGTGCCTGGAGTACTAGCCTTGAGCAGTTCTTC.

Only a few counts were recorded for this clone. The sample has other DNA sequences that encode this CDR3 too. The gene calls are TRBV6-5 and TRBJ1-1; 7 nucleotides match TRBD1. Germline V lookup: CDR1 MNHEY, CDR2 SVGAGI. The CDR3 has 15 residues. Trimming cost V 0 bases and J 1 base; bases outside gene matches: 2. CDR3 region: CASSYSHRGNTEAFF. CDR3 sequence (DNA): TGTGCCAGCAGTTACTCCCACAGGGGGAACACTGAAGCTTTCTTT.

This chain uses TRBV19 with TRBJ1-5, with D tentatively TRBD1 (5 bases). CDR1 and CDR2 (germline): LNHDA, SQIVND (reference sequence). The CDR3 spans 13 residues. The V end was cut by 0 bases, the J end by 5 bases, with 5 bases between. Here the CDR3 DNA reads TGTGCCAGTAGTATAGACAGGGATCAGCCCCAGCATTTT. Translation gives CASSIDRDQPQHF.

This clone was detected only once. The V and J genes are TRBV2 and TRBJ1-2, with D possibly being TRBD1 (5 bases). The CDR3 loop spans 15 amino acids. The germline V and J ends were trimmed by 1 base and 4 bases, with 13 bases remaining between them. Per the germline V gene, CDR1 is SNHLY and CDR2 is FYNNEI. This CDR3 reads CASSEGGTTIYGYTF. In nucleotides, the CDR3 is TGTGCCAGCAGTGAAGGGGGGACTACGATCTATGGCTACACCTTC.

The chain employs TRBV5-1 and TRBJ2-3; 13 bases agree with TRBD2. CDR3 length: 18 residues. Germline values: CDR1 SGHRS, CDR2 YFSETQ. Trimming removed 2 bases from V and 0 bases from J; junction bases left unmatched: 6. The CDR3 nucleotides read TGCGCCAGCAGCTTCGTTGGGACTAGCGGGATTAGCACAGATACGCAGTATTTT. This codes for CASSFVGTSGISTDTQYF.

V usage is TRBV10-3 and J usage is TRBJ2-1; 10 bases are shared with TRBD2. This CDR3 comprises 17 residues. CDR1 is ENHRY and CDR2 is SYGVKD in the germline V gene. V gave up 0 bases and J gave up 2 bases; unmatched junction bases: 4. Here the CDR3 DNA reads TGTGCCATCAGTGAGTCGGGAAGCGGGAGGGCCTACAATGAGCAGTTCTTC. Translating gives CAISESGSGRAYNEQFF.

The chain recombines TRBV18 with TRBJ2-2, with D perhaps matching TRBD1 (6 bases). The CDR3 spans 20 residues. Per the germline V gene, CDR1 is KGHSH and CDR2 is LQKENI. V dropped 1 base and J dropped 0 bases, with 21 bases sitting between them. The CDR3 reads CASSPHPLGRGTTNTGELFF. CDR3 in DNA: TGTGCCAGCTCACCACACCCGTTGGGCAGGGGTACCACGAACACCGGGGAGCTGTTTTTT.

The rearrangement joins TRBV27 to TRBJ2-7, with D possibly matching TRBD2 (5 bases). Germline CDR1 reads MNHEY; CDR2 reads SMNVEV (reference sequence). V lost 4 bases and J 4 bases, leaving 14 bases between the germline ends. The CDR3 contains 14 residues. The CDR3 sequence is CASSSRPTGYEQYF. DNA of the CDR3: TGTGCCAGCAGTTCCCGGCCCACGGGGTACGAGCAGTACTTC.

This chain uses TRBV7-2 with TRBJ1-2; D not resolved. CDR3 length equals 13 residues. In germline, CDR1 is SGHTA, CDR2 FQGNSA. Trimming removed 4 bases from V and 6 bases from J, with 12 bases in between. The chain's CDR3 is CASSSDMLNGYTF. The CDR3 nucleotides read TGTGCCAGCAGCTCTGACATGTTAAATGGCTACACCTTC.